These 10 T cell receptor delta chains came from one sample sequenced in a study of DNA immune sequencing with unique molecular identifiers. Primers for all 8 TRDV and 4 TRDJ genes amplified genomic DNA in 32-plex. The library had 12-nucleotide UMIs introduced over around 3 barcoding cycles, then a second adapter PCR. TCRdb re-identified clones in the multiplex PCR reads via CATT. The sample carries some 5,300 delta-chain clones, approximately 10% recorded once. Sequenced: gamma-delta T cells enriched from blood buffy coat, or unenriched PBMCs (not recorded which). The receptors derive from a human donor in good health.

A word on this clone: A single base is all that separates this from a far larger clone, so a read error is likely. Other DNA sequences within the sample encode an identical CDR3. This chain joins TRDV2 and TRDJ1, with TRDD3 matching 9 bases. With V trimmed by 2 bases and J by 0 bases, 9 bases remained unmatched. Germline V gene data show CDR1 as GEAIGNYY and CDR2 as EKD. CDR3 length: 17 residues. The CDR3 coding sequence is TGTGCCTGTGACAAACTGGGGGACCCTCCCTACACCGATAAACTCATCTTT. It translates to CACDKLGDPPYTDKLIF.

This clone was seen a handful of times. A far larger clone is just one base off, so this is likely a read error. The same CDR3 is also encoded by other DNA sequences in this sample. This chain links TRDV2 with TRDJ2; TRDD3 agrees at 13 bases. Germline-derived CDR1 and CDR2 are GEAIGNYY and EKD. This CDR3 region has 19 residues. CDR3 nucleotide sequence: TGTGCTTGTGATCAACTTGGCGGTACTGGGGGATACGCGACAGCACAACTCTTCTTT. This codes for CACDQLGGTGGYATAQLFF.

This clone was counted ten times or more. This rearrangement joins TRAV29/DV5 to TRDJ1, with TRDD3 matching 9 bases. Because TCRdb records no J gene, it was assigned here through a match of the DNA to germline. CDR3 length: 18 residues. The V segment lost 0 bases and the J segment 5 bases; nucleotides outside the gene matches: 17. In germline, CDR1 is NSMFDY, CDR2 ISSIKDK. The CDR3 region is CAASDTLLLGGYLDKLIF. The DNA for the CDR3 is TGTGCAGCAAGCGACACACTCCTACTGGGGGGATACCTGGATAAACTCATCTTT.

V and J are TRDV1 and TRDJ1; 12 positions agree with TRDD3. Germline CDR1 is TSWWSYY and CDR2 is QGS. The CDR3 is made up of 19 amino acids. With 3 bases clipped from V and 10 bases from J, the junction kept 21 bases outside the gene matches. The CDR3 reads CALGDGPSLPIWGIRGLIF. CDR3 coding DNA: TGTGCTCTTGGGGACGGGCCTTCCCTTCCTATCTGGGGGATACGAGGACTCATCTTT.

This clone appeared a single time. CDR3 sequence: CACDSRGLGGTYSWDTRQMFF. As DNA, the CDR3 is TGTGCCTGTGACTCAAGGGGGTTGGGGGGGACTTACTCCTGGGACACCCGACAGATGTTTTTC. The J gene is TRDJ3; the V gene was not called; the DNA was not compared with TRDD3, the D call given in the table. The CDR3 spans 21 residues.

Points on this clone: With a far larger clone one base away, a read error is the likely cause. The same CDR3 also results from other DNA sequences found in this sample. The chain combines TRDV2 with TRDJ3; 13 nucleotides agree with TRDD3. CDR3 length: 20 residues. Germline V gene data show CDR1 as GEAIGNYY and CDR2 as EKD. The V gene end was trimmed by 2 bases and the J gene end by 1 base; junction bases not matched to a gene: 7. The chain's CDR3 is CACDKVLGDTRSWDTRQMFF. In DNA, the CDR3 is TGTGCCTGTGACAAAGTACTGGGGGATACGCGTTCCTGGGACACCCGACAGATGTTTTTC.

This clone turned up a few times. A far larger clone is one base from this, pointing to a likely read error. The chain is built from TRDV2 and TRDJ3; 7 nucleotides line up with TRDD3. This CDR3 is built from 22 residues. CDR1 and CDR2 (germline): GEAIGNYY, EKD. In nucleotides, the CDR3 is TGTGCCTGTGACCCAACCGGGGTTGGGGGACCCGAGAGCTCCTGTGACACCCGACAGATGTTTTTC. Translating it yields CACDPTGVGGPESSCDTRQMFF.

This clone turned up a few times. This likely reflects a read error, since a far larger clone is one base away. At the DNA level, this CDR3 is encoded by other sequences in the same sample as well. The V and J genes are TRDV2 and TRDJ1; D perhaps matches TRDD3 (6 bases). V lost 3 bases and J 2 bases, leaving 12 bases between the germline ends. The CDR3 extends over 14 amino acids. The V gene's germline CDR1 is GEAIGNYY and CDR2 EKD. The CDR3 sequence is CACDPLGDTDKLIF. CDR3 sequence (DNA): TGTGCCTGTGACCCACTCGGGGATACCGATAAACTCATCTTT.

As to this clone: It differs at one base from a far larger clone, so likely a read error. The same CDR3 is also encoded by other DNA sequences in this sample. This chain connects TRDV2 to TRDJ1; no clear D. This CDR3 has 14 amino acids. Germline lookup yields CDR1 GEAIGNYY and CDR2 EKD. The CDR3 loop is CACDDLTATDKLIF. The CDR3 DNA sequence: TGTGCCTGTGACGACCTTACAGCCACCGATAAACTTATCTTT.

In its sample, this clone was seen a few times. The protein that TCRdb holds for this DNA derives from a much larger clone and differs from the translated DNA at residue 6, which likely indicates a read error; the protein shown here is translated from the DNA. CDR3 in amino acids: CACDTEGLRSSWDTRQMFF. The CDR3 DNA sequence: TGTGCCTGTGACACGGAGGGGCTACGGAGCTCCTGGGACACCCGACAGATGTTTTTC. The genes are TRDV2 and TRDJ3; D not resolved. Germline-derived CDR1 and CDR2 are GEAIGNYY and EKD. V gave up 1 base and J gave up 0 bases, with 15 bases separating them. The CDR3 runs 19 residues.